The 23 T cell receptor beta chains given below trace back to one sample, sequenced in a study of blood T cells in healthy people across ages. Together with a sample-barcoded 5' primer, a J-beta primer mix was included in a second PCR lasting about 6 to 11 cycles. TCRdb itself ran the 5' RACE reads through MiXCR, one entry per CDR3 protein. The sample consists of some 1.5 million distinct CDR3 sequences, approximately 30% of them appearing once. Sequenced input: blood. Source of these receptors: a woman aged 30 to 39 in good health.

The chain carries TRBV5-1 and TRBJ2-1, with TRBD2 matching 13 bases. V was clipped by 4 bases and J by 2 bases; unmatched bases: 12. The V gene's germline CDR1 is SGHRS and CDR2 YFSETQ. This CDR3 has 19 residues. The CDR3 sequence is CASSHELAGGPRTYNEQFF. CDR3 nucleotide sequence: TGCGCCAGCAGCCATGAACTAGCGGGGGGGCCTAGGACCTACAATGAGCAGTTCTTC.

This clonotype was counted ten times or more. This sequence joins TRBV20-1 and TRBJ2-7; D remains unclear. Germline V gene data show CDR1 as DFQATT and CDR2 as SNEGSKA (reference sequence). The CDR3 totals 13 residues. With 6 bases removed from V and 0 bases from J, the gap between germline ends came to 12 bases. CDR3 residues: CSATAASSYEQYF. The CDR3 DNA follows: TGCAGTGCCACGGCAGCTAGCTCCTACGAGCAGTACTTC.

This clonotype was seen once. In DNA, the CDR3 is TGTGCCAGTTCACGACGGCCAGATCAGCCCCAGCATTTT. Encoded protein: CASSRRPDQPQHF. The chain combines TRBV7-2 with TRBJ1-5; D call uncertain. There are 13 residues in the CDR3. Trimming removed 9 bases from V and 5 bases from J, with 14 bases in between. Per the germline V gene, CDR1 is SGHTA and CDR2 is FQGNSA.

Comments on this clonotype: The germline gene is not matched at one end of the junction; a read error may be the cause. J is TRBJ1-2 and V is TRBV6-5; D may be TRBD1 (6 bases). The CDR3 is 14 amino acids. Per the germline V gene, CDR1 is MNHEY and CDR2 is SVGAGI. CDR3 DNA: TGTGCCAGCAGTTACACCGGACGTGGCGGGGGCTACACCTTT. Amino acid sequence: CASSYTGRGGGYTF.

This chain connects TRBV7-8 to TRBJ1-1; 8 bases line up with TRBD1. Germline V gives CDR1 SGHVS, CDR2 FQNEAQ. The CDR3 extends over 14 amino acids. V shed 4 bases, J shed 10 bases, and the junction held 11 bases outside the gene matches. In DNA, the CDR3 is TGTGCCAGCAGCTCGACAGGGGCTGGGGTTGGAGCTTTCTTT. It translates to CASSSTGAGVGAFF. Supplemented by reference TRBV7-8 and TRBJ1-1, the full variable domain reads GAGVSQSPRYKVAKRGQDVALRCDPISGHVSLFWYQQALGQGPEFLTYFQNEAQLDKSGLPSDRFFAERPEGSVSTLKIQRTQQEDSAVYLCASSSTGAGVGAFFGQGTRLTVV.

This clonotype was found a few times. The chain is built from TRBV6-6 and TRBJ2-3; TRBD1 or TRBD2 may be the D gene (5 bases each). The CDR3 extends over 15 amino acids. Germline V CDR1 and CDR2: MNHNY, SVGAGI (reference sequence). Trimming pared 6 bases from V and 4 bases from J, leaving 17 bases between. CDR3 sequence: CASSAAGAWADTQYF. The CDR3 DNA sequence: TGTGCCAGCAGCGCGGCCGGGGCGTGGGCAGATACGCAGTATTTT.

The chain links TRBV4-1 to TRBJ2-5, with D hard to call. CDR3 size: 15 residues. Germline V CDR1 and CDR2: MGHRA, YSYEKL. The V end was cut by 6 bases, the J end by 7 bases, with 21 bases between. The CDR3 loop is CASSTPGTSLGTQYF. The CDR3 DNA is TGCGCCAGCAGTACCCCAGGAACAAGCTTGGGGACCCAGTACTTC.

This clonotype was observed a few times. This chain connects TRBV2 to TRBJ1-5; 8 bases are shared with TRBD1. Germline V gives CDR1 SNHLY, CDR2 FYNNEI. The junction had 7 bases not matched to a gene; V was cut back by 6 bases and J by 6 bases. The CDR3 is made up of 14 amino acids. CDR3 in amino acids: CASSRRQGSQPQHF. CDR3 nucleotide sequence: TGTGCCAGCAGCCGAAGACAGGGGAGTCAGCCCCAGCATTTT.

The chain joins TRBV4-2 to TRBJ2-5; 7 bases fit TRBD1. Per germline, CDR1 LGHNA and CDR2 YNFKEQ. V shed 3 bases and J 5 bases; nucleotides not matched to a gene: 6. CDR3 length: 14 residues. The CDR3 DNA is TGTGCCAGCAGCCATAAGACAGGGATGGAGACCCAGTACTTC. Its translation: CASSHKTGMETQYF.

This clonotype is a singleton in its sample. This chain connects TRBV21-1 to TRBJ2-5. TRBV21-1 is a documented pseudogene. There are 17 residues in the CDR3. In DNA form, the CDR3 reads TGTGCCAGCAGCAAAGGGGCAGGTCAAAGGTGGCAAGAGACCCAGTACTTC. Protein: CASSKGAGQRWQETQYF.

This clonotype was detected only a few times. The chain employs TRBV29-1 and TRBJ1-4; the D is unclear. This CDR3 is 13 amino acids long. Trimming left V 3 bases short and J 5 bases short, with 10 bases between. The germline CDR1 and CDR2 sequences are SQVTM and ANQGSEA. Here the CDR3 DNA reads TGCAGCGTTGAGTTCAGGCTAAATGAAAAACTGTTTTTT. Translating gives CSVEFRLNEKLFF.

In its sample, this clonotype was seen a few times. The CDR3 DNA is TGTGCCAGCAGTTTACCGGGACAGGGCGACTACACCTTC. Encoded protein: CASSLPGQGDYTF. The rearrangement uses TRBV12-3 or TRBV12-4 and TRBJ1-2; 9 bases are a match to TRBD1. This CDR3 has 13 amino acids. The V and J ends lost 2 bases and 10 bases, in that order; junction bases with no gene match: 5.

The chain is built from TRBV20-1 and TRBJ2-7; D gene unclear. V was trimmed by 0 bases and J by 5 bases, leaving 14 bases between them. The CDR3 loop spans 14 amino acids. The germline gives CDR1 DFQATT, CDR2 SNEGSKA (reference sequence). CDR3 amino acids: CSAREATASDEQYF. CDR3 bases: TGCAGTGCTAGAGAGGCGACCGCTTCGGACGAGCAGTACTTC.

This clonotype turned up a few times. The gene calls are TRBV11-2 and TRBJ2-3; D ambiguous. Trimming cost V 1 base and J 2 bases, with 10 bases left between them. The germline V gene encodes CDR1 SGHAT and CDR2 FQNNGV. The CDR3 runs 15 residues. The CDR3 loop reads CASSLAYSTTDTQYF. The CDR3 coding sequence is TGTGCCAGCAGCTTAGCTTACTCAACCACAGATACGCAGTATTTT.

This clonotype was seen more than once but under ten times. Sequence at one end of the junction differs from germline and may be a read error. V gene TRBV6-5 combines with J gene TRBJ1-2; D ambiguous. CDR1 and CDR2 from the germline V gene are MNHEY and SVGAGI. CDR3 length: 14 amino acids. CDR3 residues: CASSFREPNYGYNF. Here the CDR3 DNA reads TGTGCCAGCAGTTTTAGGGAACCTAACTATGGCTACAACTTC.

V gene TRBV6-6 combines with J gene TRBJ2-4, with 8 bases aligning to TRBD1. TRBJ2-7 explains the end of the DNA better; the J call may be wrong. The length of the CDR3 is 17 residues. Germline V gene sequence: CDR1 MNHNY, CDR2 SVGAGI (reference sequence). The CDR3 spells CASSCSVGAGGGYEQYF. DNA of the CDR3: TGTGCCAGCAGTTGCTCGGTCGGGGCAGGGGGCGGCTACGAGCAGTACTTC.

The V gene is TRBV12-3 or TRBV12-4, the J gene TRBJ2-3; the D is unclear. V lost 6 bases, J lost 4 bases, and 17 bases lay in between. The CDR3 covers 15 residues. The CDR3 DNA sequence: TGTGCCAGCAGCGAGACCAGGATCCGGGCAGATACGCAGTATTTT. Protein product: CASSETRIRADTQYF.

This clonotype was counted at least ten times. The chain has TRBV12-3 or TRBV12-4 and TRBJ2-2; 10 bases map to TRBD1. V gave up 6 bases and J gave up 4 bases; unmatched junction bases: 2. This CDR3 has 14 residues. The CDR3 sequence: CASSDRGRTGELFF. CDR3 bases: TGTGCCAGCAGCGACAGGGGGCGCACCGGGGAGCTGTTTTTT.

This clonotype was found once. The chain couples TRBV4-1 to TRBJ1-2; TRBD1 matches 9 bases. Germline-derived CDR1 and CDR2 are MGHRA and YSYEKL. The V gene end was trimmed by 0 bases and the J gene end by 8 bases; junction bases not matched to a gene: 4. This CDR3 comprises 14 residues. CDR3 sequence (DNA): TGCGCCAGCAGCCAAGAGAGACAGGGGGGCGGCTACACCTTC. It is translated as CASSQERQGGGYTF.

CDR3 in DNA: TGTGCCAGCAGCTCGACCCTAGCGGGCACTGGGGGGAAGTACTTC. Its protein is CASSSTLAGTGGKYF. The rearrangement joins TRBV7-2 to TRBJ2-5, with TRBD2 matching 8 bases. The V gene end was trimmed by 4 bases and the J gene end by 12 bases; junction bases not matched to a gene: 16. This CDR3 region has 15 residues. Looked up from germline, CDR1 is SGHTA and CDR2 is FQGNSA.

The chain couples TRBV21-1 to TRBJ2-7; TRBD1, the D gene given by the table, was not confirmed from the DNA. TRBV21-1 is a documented pseudogene. This CDR3 is built from 17 residues. The DNA of the CDR3 is TGTGCCAGCAGCAAAGAAAACCAGGGGTCCAACTACAATGAGCAGTACTTC. Translating gives CASSKENQGSNYNEQYF.

The chain couples TRBV12-3 or TRBV12-4 to TRBJ2-6; D possibly corresponds to TRBD2 (6 bases). CDR3 size: 15 residues. The V end lost 7 bases, the J end lost 0 bases, and 10 bases lay between the germline ends. The CDR3 reads CASKPGVSGANVLTF. In DNA, the CDR3 is TGTGCCAGCAAGCCGGGGGTCTCTGGGGCCAACGTCCTGACTTTC.

For this clonotype: A much larger clone lies one base from this, so it may be a read error. V and J are TRBV7-9 and TRBJ2-5, with TRBD1 identical over 9 bases. V lost 5 bases and J lost 1; bases outside the gene matches: 5. There are 15 residues in the CDR3. The germline V gene has CDR1 SEHNR and CDR2 FQNEAQ (reference sequence). CDR3 amino acids: CASSNRDRAQETQYF. Here the CDR3 DNA reads TGTGCCAGCAGCAACCGGGACAGGGCCCAAGAGACCCAGTACTTC.